The T cell receptor (beta chain) under discussion was sequenced for a study of blood T cell repertoires in COVID-19. In the study overall: Some COVID-19 samples were acute and others convalescent; all came from the United States, Italy and Spain. T cells, B-cell-depleted T cells, or PBMCs supplied cDNA or gDNA.

Study processing details: Reference gene primer amplification gave nucleated cell count estimates. This table comes from immunoSEQ multiplex PCR, and its TCRdb copy is limited to in-frame clones, with some not included. V, J and clone size reflect that table, while D and trimming were determined from the DNA. Among roughly 150,000 clones, under 85% were seen once, and the ten largest hold around 2.8%. Trimming at V came to 3 bases and at J to 5 bases, leaving 21 bases not matched to a gene. Germline V gene sequence: CDR1 MNHEY, CDR2 SMNVEV (reference sequence). CDR3 length: 19 amino acids. The rearrangement uses TRBV27 and TRBJ2-5, with 7 bases fitting TRBD2. The TCR sequence derives from a man between 65 and 85 years old with acute or convalescent COVID-19. The specimen sequenced was peripheral blood. The CDR3 protein is CASSLFPGLRLAVWETQYF. CDR3 nucleotides: TGTGCCAGCAGTTTGTTCCCGGGACTACGTCTGGCGGTTTGGGAGACCCAGTACTTC.